This T cell receptor (beta chain) was retrieved from a study of blood T cell repertoires in COVID-19. Background on the study: Sample material is recorded as cDNA or gDNA derived from T cells, B-cell-depleted T cells, or PBMCs.

Methods used by the authors: Nucleated cell counts were estimated from reference gene primer amplification. TCRdb's table, derived via immunoSEQ multiplex PCR, lists solely in-frame clones and lacks some. V and J calls and clone size are those listed in that table; D and trimming were worked out from the DNA. In the table there are 350,000 to 450,000 clones, roughly 90% of which are singletons. Participants were aged roughly 18 to 90 years from about two dozen US areas. Recovered participants had two consecutive negative NP/OP PCR tests, healthcare professional clearance, or symptom resolution. V gave up 0 bases and J gave up 4 bases; unmatched junction bases: 7. There are 16 residues in the CDR3. Germline loops: CDR1 SGHNT, CDR2 YYREEE (reference sequence).

The specimen was PBMCs or T cells enriched from blood (not recorded which). This sequence was found in a woman aged 30 to 39 who had recovered from COVID-19. The chain is built from TRBV5-4 and TRBJ1-2; 9 bases agree with TRBD1. CDR3 sequence (DNA): TGTGCCAGCAGCTTGGGGGGACAGGGAGTGCGCTATGGCTACACCTTC. It is translated as CASSLGGQGVRYGYTF. Supplemented by reference TRBV5-4 and TRBJ1-2, the full variable domain reads ETGVTQSPTHLIKTRGQQVTLRCSSQSGHNTVSWYQQALGQGPQFIFQYYREEENGRGNFPPRFSGLQFPNYSSELNVNALELDDSALYLCASSLGGQGVRYGYTFGSGTRLTVV.